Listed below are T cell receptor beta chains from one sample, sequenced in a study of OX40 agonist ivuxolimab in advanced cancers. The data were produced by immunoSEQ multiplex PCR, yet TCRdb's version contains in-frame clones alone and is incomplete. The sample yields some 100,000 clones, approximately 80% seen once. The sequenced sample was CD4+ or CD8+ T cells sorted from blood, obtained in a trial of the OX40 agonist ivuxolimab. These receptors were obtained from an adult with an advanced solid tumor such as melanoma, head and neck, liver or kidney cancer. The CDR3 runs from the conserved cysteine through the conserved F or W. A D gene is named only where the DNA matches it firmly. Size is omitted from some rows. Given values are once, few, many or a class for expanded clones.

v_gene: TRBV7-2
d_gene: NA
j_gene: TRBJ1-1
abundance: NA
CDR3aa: CASSLQENTEAFF
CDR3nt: TGTGCCAGCAGTTTACAGGAAAACACTGAAGCTTTCTTT

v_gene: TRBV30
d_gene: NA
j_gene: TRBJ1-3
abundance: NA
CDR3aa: CAWSGDRAHFSGNTIYF
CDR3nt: TGTGCCTGGAGTGGGGATCGGGCCCACTTCTCTGGAAACACCATATATTTT

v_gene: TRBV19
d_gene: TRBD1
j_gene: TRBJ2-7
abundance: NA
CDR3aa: CASSIGTAQDLRSGQYF
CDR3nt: TGTGCCAGTAGTATTGGGACAGCCCAAGATCTACGTTCAGGGCAGTACTTC

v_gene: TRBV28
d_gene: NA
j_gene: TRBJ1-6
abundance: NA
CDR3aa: CASRSPGHSPLHF
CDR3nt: TGTGCCAGCAGGAGCCCCGGTCATTCACCCCTCCACTTT

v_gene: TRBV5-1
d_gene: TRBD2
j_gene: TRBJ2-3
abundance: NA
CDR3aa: CASSSLAGGPADTQYF
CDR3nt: TGCGCCAGCAGCTCCCTAGCGGGGGGGCCTGCAGATACGCAGTATTTT

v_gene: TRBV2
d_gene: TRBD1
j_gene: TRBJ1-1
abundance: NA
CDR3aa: CASREYRDRIPEAFF
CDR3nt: TGTGCCAGCAGAGAGTACCGGGACAGGATCCCTGAAGCTTTCTTT

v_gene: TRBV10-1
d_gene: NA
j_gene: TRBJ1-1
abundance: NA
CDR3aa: CASTPEAFF
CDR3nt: TGCGCCAGCACCCCTGAAGCTTTCTTT

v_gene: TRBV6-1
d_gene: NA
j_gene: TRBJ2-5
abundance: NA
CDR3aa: CASRNSFRETQYF
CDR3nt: TGTGCCAGCAGAAATAGTTTTCGGGAGACCCAGTACTTC

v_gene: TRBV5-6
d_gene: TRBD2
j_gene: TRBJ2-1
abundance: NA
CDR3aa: CASSRRTSGALSYNEQFF
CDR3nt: TGTGCCAGCAGCCGGAGGACTAGCGGGGCACTCTCCTACAATGAGCAGTTCTTC

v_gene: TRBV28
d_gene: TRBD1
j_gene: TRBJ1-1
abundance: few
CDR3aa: CASSLVEPGQVEAFF
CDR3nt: TGTGCCAGCAGTTTAGTCGAACCGGGACAGGTTGAAGCTTTCTTT

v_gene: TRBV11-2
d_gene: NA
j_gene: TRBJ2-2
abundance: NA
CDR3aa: CASSPRTVHTGELFF
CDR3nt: TGTGCCAGCAGCCCACGGACAGTTCACACCGGGGAGCTGTTTTTT

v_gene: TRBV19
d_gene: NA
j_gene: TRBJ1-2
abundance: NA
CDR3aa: CAVRDPGDPNYGYTF
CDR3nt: TGTGCCGTGCGGGACCCCGGGGATCCTAACTATGGCTACACCTTC

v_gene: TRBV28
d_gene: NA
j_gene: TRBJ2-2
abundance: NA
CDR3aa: CASSLHSNTGELFF
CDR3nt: TGTGCCAGCAGTTTACACTCAAACACCGGGGAGCTGTTTTTT

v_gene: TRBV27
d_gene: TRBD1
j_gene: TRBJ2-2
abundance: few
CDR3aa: CASSFPIPGQSGTGELFF
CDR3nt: TGTGCCAGCAGTTTCCCAATTCCGGGACAGAGTGGCACCGGGGAGCTGTTTTTT

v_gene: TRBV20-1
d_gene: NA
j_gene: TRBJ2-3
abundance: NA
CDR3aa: CSASRDTQYF
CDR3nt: TGCAGTGCATCACGGGATACGCAGTATTTT

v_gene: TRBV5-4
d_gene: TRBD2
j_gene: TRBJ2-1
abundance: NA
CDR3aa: CASSWGLAASYNEQFF
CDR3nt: TGTGCCAGCAGCTGGGGACTAGCGGCTAGCTACAATGAGCAGTTCTTC

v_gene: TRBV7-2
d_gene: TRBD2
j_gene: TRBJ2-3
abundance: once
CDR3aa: CASSLALTGGTDTQYF
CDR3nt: TGTGCCAGCAGCTTAGCGTTGACGGGGGGAACGGATACGCAGTATTTT

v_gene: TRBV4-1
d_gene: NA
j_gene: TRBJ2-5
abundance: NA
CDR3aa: CASSQEGAGRETQYF
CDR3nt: TGCGCCAGCAGCCAAGAAGGGGCGGGGAGGGAGACCCAGTACTTC

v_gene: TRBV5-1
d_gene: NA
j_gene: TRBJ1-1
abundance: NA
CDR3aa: CASSLLGDTEAFF
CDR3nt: TGCGCCAGCAGCCTTTTGGGTGACACTGAAGCTTTCTTT

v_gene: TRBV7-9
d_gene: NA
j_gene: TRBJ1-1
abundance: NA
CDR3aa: CASSLTGNTEAFF
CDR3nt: TGTGCCAGCTCTTTGACAGGGAACACTGAAGCTTTCTTT

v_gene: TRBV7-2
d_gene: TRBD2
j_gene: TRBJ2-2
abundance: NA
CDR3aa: CASAGGYTGELFF
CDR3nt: TGTGCCAGCGCGGGGGGCTACACCGGGGAGCTGTTTTTT

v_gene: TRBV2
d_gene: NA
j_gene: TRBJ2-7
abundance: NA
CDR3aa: CASSEQGYEQYF
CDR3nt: TGTGCCAGCAGTGAGCAGGGCTACGAGCAGTACTTC

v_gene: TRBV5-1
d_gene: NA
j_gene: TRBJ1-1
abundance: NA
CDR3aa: CASSNGGADTEAFF
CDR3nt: TGCGCCAGCAGCAATGGTGGGGCGGACACTGAAGCTTTCTTT

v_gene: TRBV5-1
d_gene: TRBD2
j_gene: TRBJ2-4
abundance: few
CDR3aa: CASSLQAGERNIQYF
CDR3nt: TGCGCCAGCAGCTTACAGGCGGGAGAAAGGAACATTCAGTACTTC

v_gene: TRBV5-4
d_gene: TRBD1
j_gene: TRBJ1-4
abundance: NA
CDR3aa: CASSLTGQGRTNEKLFF
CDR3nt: TGTGCCAGCAGCCTGACCGGACAGGGGAGAACTAATGAAAAACTGTTTTTT

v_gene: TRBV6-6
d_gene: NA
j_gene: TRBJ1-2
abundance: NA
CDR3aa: CASTSAGTNYGYTF
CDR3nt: TGTGCCAGCACCTCTGCGGGGACAAACTATGGCTACACCTTC

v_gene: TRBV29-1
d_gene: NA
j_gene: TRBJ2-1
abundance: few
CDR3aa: CSVESFSDEQFF
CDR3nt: TGCAGCGTTGAGTCTTTTTCGGATGAGCAGTTCTTC

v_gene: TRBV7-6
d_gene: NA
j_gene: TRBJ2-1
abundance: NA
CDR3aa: CASSLAGGPPYNEQFF
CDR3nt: TGTGCCAGCAGCTTAGCGGGCGGGCCTCCCTACAATGAGCAGTTCTTC

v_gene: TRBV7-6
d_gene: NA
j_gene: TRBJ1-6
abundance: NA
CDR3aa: CASSLAPGHNSPLHF
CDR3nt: TGTGCCAGCAGCTTAGCACCAGGACATAATTCACCCCTCCACTTT

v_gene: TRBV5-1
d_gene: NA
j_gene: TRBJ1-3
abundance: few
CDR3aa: CASSQEQGSSGNTIYF
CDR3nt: TGCGCCAGCAGCCAAGAACAGGGTAGCTCTGGAAACACCATATATTTT

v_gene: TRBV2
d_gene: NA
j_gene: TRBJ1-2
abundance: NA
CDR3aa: CASSARTQDHYGYTF
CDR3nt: TGTGCCAGCAGTGCCAGGACGCAGGACCACTATGGCTACACCTTC

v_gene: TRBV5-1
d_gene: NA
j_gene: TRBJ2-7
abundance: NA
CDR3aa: CASSYGQPQDYEQYF
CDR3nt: TGCGCCAGCAGCTATGGACAGCCCCAAGACTACGAGCAGTACTTC

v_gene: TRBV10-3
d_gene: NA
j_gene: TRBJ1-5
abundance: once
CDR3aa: CAISESSGSHSNQPQHF
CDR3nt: TGTGCCATCAGTGAGTCCAGCGGATCACATAGCAATCAGCCCCAGCATTTT

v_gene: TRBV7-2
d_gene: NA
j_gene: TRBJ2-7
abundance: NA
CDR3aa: CASSLALLQGHEQYF
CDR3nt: TGTGCCAGCAGCTTAGCCTTACTACAGGGACACGAGCAGTACTTC

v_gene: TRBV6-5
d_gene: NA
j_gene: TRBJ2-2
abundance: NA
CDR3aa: CASSTQSGTGELFF
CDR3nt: TGTGCCAGCAGTACACAGAGCGGCACCGGGGAGCTGTTTTTT

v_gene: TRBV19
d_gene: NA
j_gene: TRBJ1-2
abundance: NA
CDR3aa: CASSMDYGYTF
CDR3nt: TGTGCCAGTAGTATGGACTATGGCTACACCTTC

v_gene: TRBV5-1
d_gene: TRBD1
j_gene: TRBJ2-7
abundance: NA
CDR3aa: CASSPGQVNHEQYF
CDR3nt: TGCGCCAGCAGCCCGGGACAGGTTAACCACGAGCAGTACTTC

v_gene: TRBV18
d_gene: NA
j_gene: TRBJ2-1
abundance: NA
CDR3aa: CASARASYNEQFF
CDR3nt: TGTGCCAGCGCTCGAGCATCCTACAATGAGCAGTTCTTC

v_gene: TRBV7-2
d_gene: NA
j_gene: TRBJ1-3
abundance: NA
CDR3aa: CASSPSTLSGNTIYF
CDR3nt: TGTGCCAGCAGCCCTAGTACGCTCTCTGGAAACACCATATATTTT

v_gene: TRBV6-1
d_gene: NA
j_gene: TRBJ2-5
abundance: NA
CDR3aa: CASSARPFETQYF
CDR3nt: TGTGCCAGCAGTGCGAGGCCGTTCGAGACCCAGTACTTC

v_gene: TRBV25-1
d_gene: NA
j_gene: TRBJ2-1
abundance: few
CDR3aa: CATKRGNEQFF
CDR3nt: TGTGCCACCAAGAGGGGGAATGAGCAGTTCTTC

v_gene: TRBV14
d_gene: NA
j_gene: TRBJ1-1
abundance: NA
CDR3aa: CASSQLGMGAFF
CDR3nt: TGTGCCAGCAGCCAGCTTGGGATGGGAGCTTTCTTT

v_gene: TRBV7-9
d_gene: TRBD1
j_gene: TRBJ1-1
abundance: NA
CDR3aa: CASRGDRGFTEAFF
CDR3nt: TGTGCCAGCAGGGGGGACAGGGGTTTCACTGAAGCTTTCTTT

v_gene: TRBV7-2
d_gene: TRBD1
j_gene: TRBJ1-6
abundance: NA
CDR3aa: CASSLILSAGGFHNSPLHF
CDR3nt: TGTGCCAGCAGCTTAATTCTGTCGGCAGGGGGTTTTCATAATTCACCCCTCCACTTT

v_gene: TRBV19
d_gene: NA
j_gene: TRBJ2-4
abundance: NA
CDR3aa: CASSIMGYDKNIQYF
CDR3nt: TGTGCCAGTAGTATAATGGGTTACGACAAAAACATTCAGTACTTC

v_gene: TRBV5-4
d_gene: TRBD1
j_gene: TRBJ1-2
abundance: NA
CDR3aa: CASSSGTAAYTF
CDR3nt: TGTGCCAGCAGCTCCGGGACAGCTGCCTACACCTTC